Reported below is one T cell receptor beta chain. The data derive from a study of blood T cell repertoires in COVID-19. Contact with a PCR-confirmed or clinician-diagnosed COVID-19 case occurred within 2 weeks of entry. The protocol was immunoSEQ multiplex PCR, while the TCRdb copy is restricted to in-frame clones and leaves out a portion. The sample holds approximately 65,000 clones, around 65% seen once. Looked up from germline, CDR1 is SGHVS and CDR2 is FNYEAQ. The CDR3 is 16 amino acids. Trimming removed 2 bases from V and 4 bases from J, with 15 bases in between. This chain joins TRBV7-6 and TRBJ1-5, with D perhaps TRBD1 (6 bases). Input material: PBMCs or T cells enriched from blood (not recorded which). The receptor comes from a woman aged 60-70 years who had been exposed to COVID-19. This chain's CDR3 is CASSLNRAGVNQPQHF. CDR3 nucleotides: TGTGCCAGCAGCTTAAACAGGGCGGGGGTTAATCAGCCCCAGCATTTT.